These T cell receptor beta chains were read from a single sample in a study of T cell responses to AZD1222 COVID-19 vaccine. Using immunoSEQ multiplex PCR, the repertoire was profiled, and TCRdb retains in-frame clones only, with some absent. The data contain about 76,000 clones, approximately 80% of them singletons. This material consisted of peripheral blood, taken 28 days after the second dose of the MenACWY control vaccine. These receptors all stem from an adult who received the MenACWY meningococcal vaccine as a control. The CDR3 runs from the conserved cysteine through the conserved F or W. D genes are given only for firm matches. Clone sizes are given selectively: once, few, many, or a class where the clone is expanded.

clone_size: -
d_call: -
v_call: TRBV7-3
j_call: TRBJ1-4
cdr3_nt: TGTGCCAGCAGCTCCCCACGTGAGGGTGAAAAACTGTTTTTT
cdr3_aa: CASSSPREGEKLFF

clone_size: -
d_call: TRBD2
v_call: TRBV28
j_call: TRBJ2-3
cdr3_nt: TGTGCCAGCATCCCTAGCGGGAGTAGGGGTACGCAGTATTTT
cdr3_aa: CASIPSGSRGTQYF

clone_size: -
d_call: -
v_call: TRBV2
j_call: TRBJ2-5
cdr3_nt: TGTGCCAGCAGTGAAGGCCCTCACCCCGGGGAGACCCAGTACTTC
cdr3_aa: CASSEGPHPGETQYF

clone_size: once
d_call: TRBD2
v_call: TRBV28
j_call: TRBJ2-3
cdr3_nt: TGTGCCAGCAGTTCTTGGAAGTCTCGGACTAGCGGACCAGATACGCAGTATTTT
cdr3_aa: CASSSWKSRTSGPDTQYF

clone_size: -
d_call: TRBD2
v_call: TRBV6-8
j_call: TRBJ2-5
cdr3_nt: TGTGCCAGCAGTTACTCGCGGGAGGTTGGTCGGGAGACCCAGTACTTC
cdr3_aa: CASSYSREVGRETQYF

clone_size: -
d_call: -
v_call: TRBV4-2
j_call: TRBJ2-3
cdr3_nt: TGTGCCAGCAGAACGGGACGGGGTGCAGATACGCAGTATTTT
cdr3_aa: CASRTGRGADTQYF

clone_size: once
d_call: -
v_call: TRBV6-5
j_call: TRBJ1-1
cdr3_nt: TGTGCCAGCAGCCCCTTGAGGGAGACCCTCGAAGCTTTCTTT
cdr3_aa: CASSPLRETLEAFF

clone_size: -
d_call: -
v_call: TRBV11-2
j_call: TRBJ1-4
cdr3_nt: TGTGCCAGCAGCTTTGGAAACGTGCAGGAAAAACTGTTTTTT
cdr3_aa: CASSFGNVQEKLFF

clone_size: few
d_call: TRBD2
v_call: TRBV7-9
j_call: TRBJ2-5
cdr3_nt: TGTGCCAGCAGCTTAACCGGCGGGAGGGCCGGAAGAGAGACCCAGTACTTC
cdr3_aa: CASSLTGGRAGRETQYF

clone_size: -
d_call: -
v_call: TRBV19
j_call: TRBJ1-2
cdr3_nt: TGTGCCAGTAATCCTCCCTCGGGAGGCTACACCTTC
cdr3_aa: CASNPPSGGYTF

clone_size: -
d_call: TRBD2
v_call: TRBV24-1
j_call: TRBJ2-1
cdr3_nt: TGTGCCACCAGTGATTTTAGCGGGAGTGGTAACAATGAGCAGTTCTTC
cdr3_aa: CATSDFSGSGNNEQFF

clone_size: -
d_call: TRBD2
v_call: TRBV18
j_call: TRBJ2-3
cdr3_nt: TGTGCCAGCTCACCACCCCGACTAGCGGGGGGCCCTTACTCCACAGATACGCAGTATTTT
cdr3_aa: CASSPPRLAGGPYSTDTQYF

clone_size: -
d_call: -
v_call: TRBV21-1
j_call: TRBJ1-4
cdr3_nt: TGTGCCAGCAGCAAGGACGGGGAAAACGAAAAACTGTTTTTT
cdr3_aa: CASSKDGENEKLFF

clone_size: -
d_call: -
v_call: TRBV6-2/TRBV6-3
j_call: TRBJ1-2
cdr3_nt: TGTGCCAGCAGTTACTCGATCCGGGGGCAGGCTGGCTACACCTTC
cdr3_aa: CASSYSIRGQAGYTF

clone_size: -
d_call: TRBD2
v_call: TRBV6-2/TRBV6-3
j_call: TRBJ2-7
cdr3_nt: TGTGCCAGCAGTTCCCGGACTAGGCGGGACGAGCAGTACTTC
cdr3_aa: CASSSRTRRDEQYF

clone_size: -
d_call: TRBD1
v_call: TRBV9
j_call: TRBJ2-7
cdr3_nt: TGTGCCAGCAGCCCTCGACAGGGGGCGCTGTACGAGCAGTACTTC
cdr3_aa: CASSPRQGALYEQYF

clone_size: -
d_call: -
v_call: TRBV19
j_call: TRBJ2-2
cdr3_nt: TGTGCCAGTAGTATAGAGGGCGGATCGAACACCGGGGAGCTGTTTTTT
cdr3_aa: CASSIEGGSNTGELFF

clone_size: -
d_call: -
v_call: TRBV6-1
j_call: TRBJ2-3
cdr3_nt: TGTGCCAGCAGTGGCTGGGGGAAGGGGCCAAGCACAGATACGCAGTATTTT
cdr3_aa: CASSGWGKGPSTDTQYF

clone_size: -
d_call: -
v_call: TRBV6-5
j_call: TRBJ1-1
cdr3_nt: TGTGCCAGCAGCATCGGGACTGTGAACACTGAAGCTTTCTTT
cdr3_aa: CASSIGTVNTEAFF